These T cell receptor beta chains were read from a single sample in a study of blood T cell repertoires in COVID-19. The table came from immunoSEQ multiplex PCR; TCRdb's copy has only in-frame clones and leaves some out. The sample carries 250,000 to 300,000 clones, about 89% recorded once. Sequencing was done on a sample of peripheral blood. All receptors come from a woman between 40 and 50 years old who had recovered from COVID-19. Each CDR3 is given with its conserved first and last residue. Each record gives: J gene, D gene, clone size, CDR3 length, V gene, CDR3 DNA, CDR3 protein. A D gene is named only where the DNA matches it firmly. Clone sizes are given selectively: once, few, many, or a class where the clone is expanded.

>TRBJ1-5|.|.|17|TRBV19
TGTGCCAGTAGTATAGATCGGACACGTATAAGCAATCAGCCCCAGCATTTT
CASSIDRTRISNQPQHF
>TRBJ2-7|.|few|14|TRBV28
TGTGCCAGCAGTTTGGGACACCTTGTATACGAGCAGTACTTC
CASSLGHLVYEQYF
>TRBJ2-7|.|.|15|TRBV21-1
TGTGCCAGCAGCTTTCGACACGGACTTCACTACGAGCAGTACTTC
CASSFRHGLHYEQYF
>TRBJ1-6|.|once|15|TRBV4-3
TGCGCCAGCAGCCAAGCCGCCTTAAGGGGTTCACCCCTCCACTTT
CASSQAALRGSPLHF
>TRBJ1-1|.|.|13|TRBV27
TGTGCCAGCAGTTTAGGGAGGGGAACTGAAGCTTTCTTT
CASSLGRGTEAFF
>TRBJ1-2|TRBD1|.|15|TRBV4-3
TGCGCCAGCAGCCAAGAACCGAAACAGGGGTTTGGCTACACCTTC
CASSQEPKQGFGYTF
>TRBJ2-5|.|.|12|TRBV7-6
TGTGCCAGCAAACGCCAGGGGGAGACCCAGTACTTC
CASKRQGETQYF
>TRBJ1-3|.|.|16|TRBV6-2/TRBV6-3
TGTGCCAGCAGCTACTCAGCGATTCGCTCTGGAAACACCATATATTTT
CASSYSAIRSGNTIYF
>TRBJ2-6|TRBD1|once|19|TRBV9
TGTGCCAGCAGCGAGAACTTTAGGACAGGCCCAAGGGGGGCCAACGTCCTGACTTTC
CASSENFRTGPRGANVLTF
>TRBJ2-1|TRBD1|.|16|TRBV19
TGTGCCAGTAGAACTACAGGGACAGGAGTTACCAATGAGCAGTTCTTC
CASRTTGTGVTNEQFF
>TRBJ1-2|.|.|15|TRBV6-2/TRBV6-3
TGTGCCAGCAGTTACTACAGGGTACCTACGAAAGGCTACACCTTC
CASSYYRVPTKGYTF
>TRBJ1-2|.|.|15|TRBV7-6
TGTGCCAGCAGCTTGGGCAAGGCGACTAGCTATGGCTACACCTTC
CASSLGKATSYGYTF
>TRBJ2-5|TRBD1|.|15|TRBV25-1
TGTGCCAGCAGCGTCCGGGACAGGGGTGAGGGGACCCAGTACTTC
CASSVRDRGEGTQYF
>TRBJ1-2|TRBD1|.|17|TRBV19
TGTGCCAGTTATAAAACGTATCGAAGGACAGGAACCTATGGCTACACCTTC
CASYKTYRRTGTYGYTF
>TRBJ2-5|TRBD2|.|17|TRBV7-9
TGTGCCAGCAGCCAACACCGACTAGCGGGGGGTTTAGAGACCCAGTACTTC
CASSQHRLAGGLETQYF
>TRBJ2-5|.|.|13|TRBV5-1
TGCGCCAGCAGCTTCCCAGGCCAAGAGACCCAGTACTTC
CASSFPGQETQYF
>TRBJ1-1|.|.|14|TRBV5-5
TGTGCCAGCAGGTTTAGGGAGGGGAACACTGAAGCTTTCTTT
CASRFREGNTEAFF
>TRBJ1-1|.|few|15|TRBV7-8
TGTGCCAGCAGCTTAGTTGCGCAGGGAGGCACTGAAGCTTTCTTT
CASSLVAQGGTEAFF
>TRBJ2-7|TRBD2|.|15|TRBV9
TGTGCCAGCAGCGTAGAGGCTAGCGGGGGGTACGAGCAGTACTTC
CASSVEASGGYEQYF
>TRBJ2-7|TRBD1|.|17|TRBV10-2
TGCGCCAGCAGTTATACCGGGACAGGCCTGACCTCCTACGAGCAGTACTTC
CASSYTGTGLTSYEQYF
>TRBJ1-2|TRBD1|.|13|TRBV10-2
TGCGCCAGCAGTGAGTTAGGGGGCGGTGGCTACACCTTC
CASSELGGGGYTF
>TRBJ2-5|.|.|12|TRBV18
TGTGCCAGCTCACCCCGCCAAGAGACCCAGTACTTC
CASSPRQETQYF
>TRBJ2-7|TRBD1|.|11|TRBV20-1
TGCAGTGGGACAGGGGCTGGGGAGCAGTACTTC
CSGTGAGEQYF
>TRBJ1-2|.|.|16|TRBV19
TGTGCCAGTAGGACCCGGGGCAGGGGTGTAGTGGATGGCTACACCTTC
CASRTRGRGVVDGYTF
>TRBJ2-5|.|once|13|TRBV7-2
TGTGCCAGCAGCTTATCGGGAAAAGAGACCCAGTACTTC
CASSLSGKETQYF
>TRBJ2-1|.|.|12|TRBV24-1
TGTGCCACCAGTGCAGGGTGGGATGAGCAGTTCTTC
CATSAGWDEQFF
>TRBJ1-3|TRBD1|.|15|TRBV7-9
TGTGCCAGCAGCCGACGACAGGGGGCTGGAAACACCATATATTTT
CASSRRQGAGNTIYF
>TRBJ2-5|TRBD2|.|18|TRBV6-1
TGTGCCAGCAGTGAAGGAAGTCGGGGACTAGCGGGGGGTGAGACCCAGTACTTC
CASSEGSRGLAGGETQYF
>TRBJ1-4|.|.|14|TRBV6-5
TGTGCCAGCAGACAGGGATCAGGGGATGAAAAACTGTTTTTT
CASRQGSGDEKLFF
>TRBJ1-1|.|.|18|TRBV19
TGTGCCAGTAGTATGGTGGGAGGACGACCCACAGGGAACACTGAAGCTTTCTTT
CASSMVGGRPTGNTEAFF
>TRBJ1-2|.|.|13|TRBV5-1
TGCGCCAGCAGCTTGAGTTCAGGCTATGGCTACACCTTC
CASSLSSGYGYTF
>TRBJ1-1|.|once|13|TRBV5-6
TGTGCCAGCAGCTTGGGCGGTCGCACTGAAGCTTTCTTT
CASSLGGRTEAFF
>TRBJ2-7|TRBD2|.|15|TRBV10-1
TGCGCCAGCAGTGGGGGACTAGCGGGGGCAGGCGAGCAGTACTTC
CASSGGLAGAGEQYF
>TRBJ1-1|TRBD1|.|16|TRBV7-2
TGTGCCAGCAGCTTAGTTATAGGACAGGGTACCACTGAAGCTTTCTTT
CASSLVIGQGTTEAFF
>TRBJ2-1|TRBD2|.|15|TRBV20-1
TGCAGTGCTAGTGCCCCAAGCGGGGGATACAATGAGCAGTTCTTC
CSASAPSGGYNEQFF
>TRBJ2-3|TRBD1|.|18|TRBV28
TGTGCCAGCAGTCCACCTGGGGTTTGGGACAGGGCTTCAGATACGCAGTATTTT
CASSPPGVWDRASDTQYF
>TRBJ1-1|.|.|17|TRBV5-1
TGCGCCAGCAGCTCCCCACCACGCGGAGCCATGAACACTGAAGCTTTCTTT
CASSSPPRGAMNTEAFF
>TRBJ2-5|TRBD2|.|15|TRBV3-1/TRBV3-2
TGTGCCAGCAGCCCCTCGGGACTAGCGTACGAGACCCAGTACTTC
CASSPSGLAYETQYF
>TRBJ2-6|.|.|13|TRBV29-1
TGCAGCGTTGCCAGGGTCGGGGCCAACGTCCTGACTTTC
CSVARVGANVLTF
>TRBJ1-5|.|.|16|TRBV4-1
TGCGCCAGCAGCCAACAGTCTTGGGGGGGGAATCAGCCCCAGCATTTT
CASSQQSWGGNQPQHF
>TRBJ2-3|.|.|13|TRBV12-3/TRBV12-4
TGTGCCAGCAGGTTCAGGGAGGCAGATACGCAGTATTTT
CASRFREADTQYF
>TRBJ1-2|.|.|16|TRBV6-5
TGTGCCAGCAGTTACTCTAATGTTGAAGCGCGGGATGGCTACACCTTC
CASSYSNVEARDGYTF
>TRBJ2-1|.|.|13|TRBV11-3
TGTGCCAGCAGCTTAGGTTGGGAGAATGAGCAGTTCTTC
CASSLGWENEQFF
>TRBJ2-2|.|.|15|TRBV4-1
TGCGCCAGCAGCCGGACATTTGACCTCACCGGGGAGCTGTTTTTT
CASSRTFDLTGELFF
>TRBJ2-3|TRBD2|.|16|TRBV9
TGTGCCAGCAGCGTAGTAAAGCGGGGGAGCACAGATACGCAGTATTTT
CASSVVKRGSTDTQYF
>TRBJ1-5|.|.|14|TRBV23-1
TGCGCCAGCAGTCAATCACGGGACTATCAGCCCCAGCATTTT
CASSQSRDYQPQHF
>TRBJ1-3|.|.|14|TRBV30
TGTGCCTGGAGTCCTACGAGCTCTGGAAACACCATATATTTT
CAWSPTSSGNTIYF